Below, one T cell receptor beta chain is given with its context. Its antigen is still unknown. No base quality values were provided; no much bigger clone lies one nucleotide off. Taken from cysteine to phenylalanine, the CDR3 has 15 residues. Left in the record is the CDR3 DNA by itself, 45 bases read in frame from the first base. Germline trimming: 0 bases from V, 7 bases from J; junction bases outside gene matches: 3. According to the germline V gene, CDR1 reads SGHRS and CDR2 reads YFSETQ. This specimen comes from a study of T cell changes during pregnancy in multiple sclerosis (dated by TCRdb to 2018 to 2020). With respect to the entire study: Changes in the T cell repertoire over the course of pregnancy were examined in this study in women with multiple sclerosis.

Library method: the immunoSEQ multiplex PCR assay. TCRdb's version of the immuneACCESS table is confined to in-frame rearrangements and falls short of the full clone set. An unresolved V gene accounts for under half of the shortfall where checked; the remainder is of unknown origin. Recorded for this sample are some 45,000 clones; 75% to 95% of them occurred a single time. The biggest ten clones account for approximately 2% of the sample. The TCR was taken from a female donor in good health, enrolled as a control in a pregnancy study. The sample in question was CD4+ T cells from peripheral blood mononuclear cells, obtained after pregnancy. The chain uses TRBV5-1 and TRBJ2-1, with 11 bases matching TRBD2. The CDR3 sequence is CASSLETSGINEQFF. DNA sequence: TGCGCCAGCAGCTTGGAGACTAGCGGGATAAATGAGCAGTTCTTC. With the portions outside the CDR3 filled from the reference TRBV5-1 and TRBJ2-1 genes, the complete variable region becomes KAGVTQTPRYLIKTRGQQVTLSCSPISGHRSVSWYQQTPGQGLQFLFEYFSETQRNKGNFPGRFSGRQFSNSRSEMNVSTLELGDSALYLCASSLETSGINEQFFGPGTRLTVL.